This T cell receptor (beta chain) derives from a study of cytotoxic CD8 clonotypes in ibrutinib-treated CLL. Study-wide points: Starting clonality was above that of age-matched healthy donors and tracked circulating CD8+ T-cell counts.

The table came from immunoSEQ multiplex PCR; TCRdb's copy has only in-frame clones and leaves some out. The repertoire has 190,000 or so clones, 72% of them found once; the top ten carry around 15%. About this clone itself: What it binds is not known.

V was clipped by 0 bases and J by 1 base, with 8 bases between them. Germline lookup yields CDR1 LGHNA and CDR2 YSLEER. CDR3 length: 15 amino acids. This chain connects TRBV4-3 to TRBJ2-3; D unresolved. The TCR was taken from a human donor with chronic lymphocytic leukemia. The starting material was PBMCs, obtained after 24 months of ibrutinib treatment. This CDR3 is CASSQDRSGTDTQYF. Here the CDR3 DNA reads TGCGCCAGCAGCCAAGACAGGAGTGGCACAGATACGCAGTATTTT.